This T cell receptor (beta chain) was captured by sequencing in a study of vaccination and CD4 T cells after COVID-19. Regarding treatment: roughly 10-day PBMC culture with coronavirus spike peptide pools or control peptides (ViraFEST assay). Cultured CD4+ T cells had their DNA profiled by the Oncomine TCR Beta short-read assay. Via MiXCR, TCRdb re-called the PCR reads, giving one row per CDR3 protein. The repertoire has around 13,000 distinct CDR3 sequences, 25% to 30% of them found once; the top ten carry roughly 30%. This CDR3 region has 15 residues. The V gene lost 5 bases and the J gene lost 0 bases, with 14 bases spanning the gap. On this clonotype itself: Its matching antigen is unknown.

This receptor was identified in a human donor who received a COVID-19 vaccine. The chain links TRBV12-3 or TRBV12-4 to TRBJ2-7, with D perhaps matching TRBD2 (6 bases). Sample: CD4+ T cells from blood, cultured in vitro, taken before SARS-CoV-2 vaccination. CDR3 region: CASSRGDASSYEQYF. DNA of the CDR3: TGTGCCAGCAGTCGCGGGGACGCCAGCTCCTACGAGCAGTACTTC.